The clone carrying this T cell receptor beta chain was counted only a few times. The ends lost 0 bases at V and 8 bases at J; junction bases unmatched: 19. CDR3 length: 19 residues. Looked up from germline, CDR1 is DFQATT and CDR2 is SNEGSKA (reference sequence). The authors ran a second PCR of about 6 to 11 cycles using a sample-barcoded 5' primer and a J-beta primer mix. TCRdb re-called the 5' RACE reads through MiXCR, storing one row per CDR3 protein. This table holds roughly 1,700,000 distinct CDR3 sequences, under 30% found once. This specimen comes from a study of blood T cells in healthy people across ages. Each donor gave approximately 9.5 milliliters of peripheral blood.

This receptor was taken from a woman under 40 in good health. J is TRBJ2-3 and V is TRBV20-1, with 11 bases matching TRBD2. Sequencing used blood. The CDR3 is CSARDMRLLAGVGGGTQYF. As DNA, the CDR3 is TGCAGTGCTAGAGACATGAGGTTACTAGCGGGAGTAGGGGGAGGTACGCAGTATTTT.